One sample yielded the 25 T cell receptor beta chains listed below, sequenced in a study of graft-versus-host responses after intestinal transplantation (dated by TCRdb to 2020 to 2023). To prepare the library, the immunoSEQ multiplex PCR assay was applied. What TCRdb holds here is the immuneACCESS table cut down to in-frame rearrangements. Part of the clones is not present; checked against another copy, under half of the missing clones reflect an unresolved V gene, and the others are unexplained. The sample table holds some 70,000 clones, of which approximately 92% were seen once. The ten most abundant clones make up roughly 6.3% of the sample. Sequencing was performed on bone marrow, taken 700 to 850 days after intestinal transplantation. The receptors come from a human patient who received an intestinal transplant, so some T cells may come from the graft donor.

This chain joins TRBV9 and TRBJ1-4; possible D gene TRBD1, 5 bases. The CDR3 extends over 14 amino acids. V was trimmed by 4 bases and J by 5 bases, leaving 12 bases between them. Germline V gives CDR1 SGDLS, CDR2 YYNGEE. The CDR3 region has the DNA TGTGCCAGCAGCCCTTTGGGGGGGAATGAAAAACTGTTTTTT. It specifies CASSPLGGNEKLFF.

J is TRBJ2-4 and V is TRBV6-5; tentative D call: TRBD1 (6 bases). This CDR3 has 16 amino acids. Germline CDR1 is MNHEY and CDR2 is SVGAGI. The germline V and J ends were trimmed by 2 bases and 0 bases, with 11 bases remaining between them. The CDR3 reads CASSYPTGLAKNIQYF. The DNA for the CDR3 is TGTGCCAGCAGTTACCCTACAGGGCTAGCCAAAAACATTCAGTACTTC.

The chain uses TRBV6-1 and TRBJ2-5; 13 nucleotides align to TRBD2. The V and J ends lost 3 bases and 10 bases, in that order; junction bases with no gene match: 5. CDR3 size: 14 residues. Germline V gene sequence: CDR1 MNHNS, CDR2 SASEGT. The CDR3 DNA follows: TGTGCCAGCAGTGACGGACTAGCGGGAGCCCGCCAGTACTTC. Translating it yields CASSDGLAGARQYF.

This chain joins TRBV7-9 and TRBJ1-4, with 8 positions matching TRBD1. Germline V lookup: CDR1 SEHNR, CDR2 FQNEAQ (reference sequence). There are 15 residues in the CDR3. J lost 4 bases, V lost 3 bases, and 4 bases had no gene match. The CDR3 nucleotides are TGTGCCAGCAGCTTGGTCGGACAGGGTAATGAAAAACTGTTTTTT. This encodes CASSLVGQGNEKLFF.

The gene calls are TRBV19 and TRBJ1-5, with 8 bases lining up with TRBD1. The CDR3 consists of 18 residues. The J segment lost 0 bases and the V segment lost 6 bases, leaving 13 bases of the junction unmatched. CDR1 is LNHDA and CDR2 is SQIVND in the germline V gene (reference sequence). In DNA, the CDR3 is TGTGCCAGTAGATGGTGGGCAGGGGGCCGTTATAGCAATCAGCCCCAGCATTTT. Translation: CASRWWAGGRYSNQPQHF.

This clone has just one count. The chain employs TRBV6-4 and TRBJ2-7, with no clear D. Germline lookup yields CDR1 MRHNA and CDR2 SNTAGT. V was clipped by 2 bases and J by 3 bases, with 5 bases between them. This CDR3 has 12 amino acids. CDR3 bases: TGTGCCAGCAGTGACCCCATCTACGAGCAGTACTTC. Residues: CASSDPIYEQYF.

The chain combines TRBV14 with TRBJ2-7; 12 nucleotides line up with TRBD2. Trimming took 4 bases from V and 0 from J; bases not matched to a gene: 13. This CDR3 is 19 amino acids long. The germline gives CDR1 SGHDN, CDR2 FVKESK. This CDR3 is CASSLPATSGGPSSYEQYF. The CDR3 DNA reads as TGTGCCAGCAGCCTGCCGGCGACTAGCGGGGGCCCCAGCTCCTACGAGCAGTACTTC.

The rearrangement links TRBV5-6 to TRBJ1-6, with D tentatively TRBD1 (6 bases). Germline values: CDR1 SGHDT, CDR2 YYEEEE. The CDR3 spans 16 residues. Between the trimmed V and J ends, which lost 4 bases and 9 bases, there was a span of 20 bases. The CDR3 spells CASSPPGWRGVSPLHF. As DNA, the CDR3 is TGTGCCAGCAGCCCCCCCGGTTGGAGGGGGGTTTCACCCCTCCACTTT. Combining the CDR3 with reference TRBV5-6 and TRBJ1-6 gives the whole variable domain DAGVTQSPTHLIKTRGQQVTLRCSPKSGHDTVSWYQQALGQGPQFIFQYYEEEERQRGNFPDRFSGHQFPNYSSELNVNALLLGDSALYLCASSPPGWRGVSPLHFGNGTRLTVT.

This chain uses TRBV30 with TRBJ1-5; D perhaps matches TRBD1 (6 bases). Germline CDR1 is GTSNPN and CDR2 is SVGIG (reference sequence). The V end was cut by 3 bases, the J end by 6 bases, with 18 bases between. The CDR3 runs to 15 residues. In nucleotides, the CDR3 is TGTGCCTGGAGCGACCCTATCCGGGACACTCAGCCCCAGCATTTT. This gives the protein CAWSDPIRDTQPQHF.

V gene TRBV6-6 combines with J gene TRBJ2-7; perhaps D is TRBD1 or TRBD2 (5 bases each). The V gene's germline CDR1 is MNHNY and CDR2 SVGAGI (reference sequence). V was cut by 5 bases and J by 0 bases, with 11 bases left in between. The length of the CDR3 is 14 residues. The CDR3 DNA reads as TGTGCCAGCAGTCGGGGCAGGAGCTCCTACGAGCAGTACTTC. Encoded protein: CASSRGRSSYEQYF.

V is TRBV15 and J is TRBJ2-2, with 10 bases identical to TRBD2. V dropped 0 bases and J dropped 4; count of bases not matched to a gene: 8. Germline lookup yields CDR1 LNHNV and CDR2 YYDKDF (reference sequence). The CDR3 is 18 residues long. CDR3 coding DNA: TGTGCCACCAGCAGAGATCAGCTAGCGGGAGTTCTCACCGGGGAGCTGTTTTTT. It translates to CATSRDQLAGVLTGELFF.

Judged by abundance, this clone is medium-sized (0.01 to 0.1%). The gene calls are TRBV2 and TRBJ1-2, with TRBD1 as a possible D gene (6 bases). The CDR3 is 13 residues long. Trimming removed 6 bases from V and 5 bases from J, with 13 bases in between. Germline CDR1 and CDR2: SNHLY and FYNNEI. DNA of the CDR3: TGTGCCAGCAGCGACAGGCCAGGTTATGGCTACACCTTC. Amino acids: CASSDRPGYGYTF. The entire variable domain, with the rest obtained from reference TRBV2 and TRBJ1-2, is as follows: EPEVTQTPSHQVTQMGQEVILRCVPISNHLYFYWYRQILGQKVEFLVSFYNNEISEKSEIFDDQFSVERPDGSNFTLKIRSTKLEDSAMYFCASSDRPGYGYTFGSGTRLTVV.

This clone came up once. The V and J genes are TRBV7-9 and TRBJ1-2; no clear D gene. The CDR3 contains 16 residues. V was cut by 5 bases and J by 3 bases, with 19 bases left in between. Germline values: CDR1 SEHNR, CDR2 FQNEAQ (reference sequence). The CDR3 loop is CASSRDRWSGHYGYTF. The CDR3 DNA reads as TGTGCCAGCAGCCGCGACCGGTGGAGCGGACACTATGGCTACACCTTC.

The CDR3 DNA sequence: TGTGCCAGTAGCCAAGGGACTGTGGGTGGCTACACCTTC. It translates to CASSQGTVGGYTF. V gene TRBV19 combines with J gene TRBJ1-2; weak D call: TRBD1 (5 bases). Deletions cut 6 bases from V and 7 bases from J, with 15 bases between. Germline values: CDR1 LNHDA, CDR2 SQIVND (reference sequence). This CDR3 comprises 13 residues.

V and J are TRBV6-5 and TRBJ1-2; D uncertain. This CDR3 is built from 13 residues. Trimming removed 5 bases from V and 6 bases from J, with 13 bases in between. Germline V lookup: CDR1 MNHEY, CDR2 SVGAGI. The CDR3 DNA is TGTGCCAGCAGTGAGACTACAAGGAATGGCTACACCTTC. This codes for CASSETTRNGYTF.

The chain couples TRBV2 to TRBJ1-4; tentative D call: TRBD1 (5 bases). Trimming removed 7 bases at V and 8 bases at J, with 14 bases between. This CDR3 has 13 amino acids. Germline CDR1 and CDR2: SNHLY and FYNNEI. CDR3 loop: CASIGGVGEKLFF. CDR3 DNA sequence: TGTGCCAGCATTGGGGGGGTCGGGGAAAAACTGTTTTTT.

The chain joins TRBV28 to TRBJ2-7; 8 bases fit TRBD1. Germline loops: CDR1 MDHEN, CDR2 SYDVKM. The CDR3 sequence is 14 residues long. V trimming: 0 bases; J trimming: 5 bases; junction bases outside the gene matches: 3. The CDR3 is CASSLWQTGDEQYF. In DNA, the CDR3 is TGTGCCAGCAGTTTATGGCAGACAGGGGACGAGCAGTACTTC.

This chain joins TRBV6-5 and TRBJ1-2; unclear D gene. Germline V gene sequence: CDR1 MNHEY, CDR2 SVGAGI. This CDR3 contains 12 residues. V gave up 4 bases and J gave up 8 bases, with 11 bases separating them. The chain's CDR3 is CASSLEGTGYTF. The CDR3, as DNA: TGTGCCAGCAGTTTGGAGGGAACCGGCTACACCTTC.

The V gene is TRBV10-3, the J gene TRBJ2-3; no definite D call. This CDR3 spans 12 amino acids. Trimming took 2 bases from V and 7 from J, leaving 7 bases between them. CDR1 and CDR2 from the germline V gene are ENHRY and SYGVKD. The CDR3 protein is CAISEDWNTQYF. DNA for the CDR3: TGTGCCATCAGTGAGGATTGGAATACGCAGTATTTT.

The rearrangement links TRBV27 to TRBJ2-3; TRBD2 matches at 7 bases. There are 15 residues in the CDR3. V was pared by 3 bases and J by 0 bases, with 3 bases of the junction left unmatched. Germline lookup yields CDR1 MNHEY and CDR2 SMNVEV (reference sequence). CDR3 DNA: TGTGCCAGCAGTTTGGCGGGAGCTAGCACAGATACGCAGTATTTT. This translates into CASSLAGASTDTQYF.

V and J are TRBV4-1 and TRBJ2-1, with 9 bases fitting TRBD2. The CDR3 contains 17 residues. Germline assignment: CDR1 MGHRA and CDR2 YSYEKL. J gave up 10 bases and V 0 bases, and 13 bases lay outside the gene matches. CDR3: CASSQDWLAGRNAEQFF. CDR3 nucleotides: TGCGCCAGCAGCCAAGATTGGCTAGCGGGACGCAATGCGGAGCAGTTCTTC.

On this clone: Mismatch with germline at one junction end may stem from a read error. The chain uses TRBV6-5 and TRBJ1-2; TRBD1 might be the D (6 bases). The CDR3 extends over 12 amino acids. CDR1 MNHEY and CDR2 SVGAGI come from the germline V gene. In DNA, the CDR3 is TGTGCCAGCAGTTACGGGATGGACAGCTTTCACTTC. Protein product: CASSYGMDSFHF.

This sequence joins TRBV11-2 and TRBJ2-7; D uncertain. The length of the CDR3 is 12 residues. CDR1 and CDR2 from the germline V gene are SGHAT and FQNNGV. The V end was cut by 0 bases, the J end by 7 bases, with 7 bases between. CDR3 in DNA: TGTGCCAGCAGCTTAGAGGAGTTTGAGCAGTACTTC. The encoded protein is CASSLEEFEQYF.

This CDR3 is CASSPRINVGYTF. The DNA for the CDR3 is TGTGCCAGCAGCCCCCGCATTAATGTTGGCTACACCTTC. The chain uses TRBV5-6 and TRBJ1-2; no reliable D call. The length of the CDR3 is 13 residues. CDR1 is SGHDT and CDR2 is YYEEEE in the germline V gene. Trimming stripped 4 bases from V and 7 bases from J, with 14 bases between.

This clone was seen only once. The chain employs TRBV6-5 and TRBJ1-5, with D tentatively TRBD1 (5 bases). The germline CDR1 and CDR2 sequences are MNHEY and SVGAGI. The CDR3 runs to 16 residues. V lost 0 bases and J lost 7, with 16 bases in between. CDR3 nucleotides: TGTGCCAGCAGTTACTCAAACCCCAGGGCCGGGCAGCCCCAGCATTTT. Protein: CASSYSNPRAGQPQHF.